This T cell receptor beta chain came from a study of PD-1 blockade in classical Hodgkin lymphoma. Study-level information: Patients in the cohort were put on intravenous nivolumab, 3 mg/kg every 2 weeks.

This CDR3 is 14 amino acids long. The V and J ends lost 2 bases and 5 bases respectively, with 12 bases between them. The germline gives CDR1 MNHEY, CDR2 SVGAGI. Study-wide results and caveats: At baseline, newly diagnosed patients reportedly showed less TCR diversity than healthy donors. Complete responders' baseline diversity resembled that of newly diagnosed patients.

Details on this clone: Antigen specificity is unknown.

Profiling relied on immunoSEQ multiplex PCR, and the TCRdb table lists in-frame clones only, not all of them. The sample lists under 35,000 clones, approximately 70% occurring once. The sample's time point: cycle 4 day 1 (C4D1), after less than 7 weeks of nivolumab. After autologous stem cell transplantation all patients relapsed, and prior brentuximab vedotin exposure differed between cohorts. The material was peripheral blood mononuclear cells (PBMCs), obtained before the fourth cycle of nivolumab. V and J are TRBV6-5 and TRBJ1-1, with a weak D call TRBD1 (6 bases). The clonotype originates from a human donor with classical Hodgkin lymphoma. This CDR3 reads CASSYPGARTEAFF. The CDR3 DNA sequence: TGTGCCAGCAGTTACCCGGGGGCGAGGACTGAAGCTTTCTTT.